These 25 T cell receptor beta chains originate from one sample sequenced in a study of shared clonotypes between healthy human individuals. TCRdb keeps only in-frame clones here, not all; method: immunoSEQ multiplex PCR. The sample lists roughly 2.5 million clones; around nine tenths were seen once. Sequences were obtained from naive CD4+ T cells sorted from blood. As for subset: CD45RA+ positively selected. The receptors shown here come from a young man in good health.

This clone was recorded a few times. The chain combines TRBV6-1 with TRBJ1-5; tentatively, D is TRBD1 (5 bases). Trimming left V 7 bases short and J 9 bases short, with 19 bases between. Germline-derived CDR1 and CDR2 are MNHNS and SASEGT. The CDR3 consists of 14 residues. In DNA, the CDR3 is TGTGCCAGCACCCCCGACAGACACCCAGGGCCCCAGCATTTT. This gives the protein CASTPDRHPGPQHF.

The chain is built from TRBV2 and TRBJ2-3; TRBD1 matches at 7 bases. Germline V CDR1 and CDR2: SNHLY, FYNNEI. Trimming cost V 7 bases and J 2 bases; bases outside gene matches: 12. This CDR3 region has 16 residues. CDR3 sequence reads: CASKEFRDRDTDTQYF. For the CDR3, the DNA is TGTGCCAGCAAGGAGTTCCGGGACAGAGACACAGATACGCAGTATTTT. The whole variable domain, remainder taken from reference TRBV2 and TRBJ2-3, is EPEVTQTPSHQVTQMGQEVILRCVPISNHLYFYWYRQILGQKVEFLVSFYNNEISEKSEIFDDQFSVERPDGSNFTLKIRSTKLEDSAMYFCASKEFRDRDTDTQYFGPGTRLTVL.

The V call is TRBV6-5, the J call TRBJ2-5; 9 positions match TRBD1. V was clipped by 4 bases and J by 5 bases; unmatched bases: 5. The CDR3 is 14 amino acids. Germline V gene lookup returns CDR1 MNHEY and CDR2 SVGAGI. CDR3 amino acids: CASSSGQGRETQYF. CDR3 coding DNA: TGTGCCAGCAGTTCCGGACAGGGGCGGGAGACCCAGTACTTC.

The rearrangement uses TRBV6-5 and TRBJ1-5; 9 nucleotides align to TRBD1. This CDR3 region has 15 residues. Germline V CDR1 and CDR2: MNHEY, SVGAGI. V lost 5 bases and J lost 9; bases outside the gene matches: 11. The CDR3 protein is CASSLRPGTGRPQHF. CDR3 sequence (DNA): TGTGCCAGCAGTCTCCGTCCCGGGACAGGGAGGCCCCAGCATTTT.

This clone was observed once. This chain uses TRBV5-1 with TRBJ2-3, with D unclear. The V and J ends lost 2 bases and 4 bases respectively, with 5 bases between them. There are 12 residues in the CDR3. The germline V gene has CDR1 SGHRS and CDR2 YFSETQ. The CDR3 reads CASSFFPDTQYF. CDR3 coding DNA: TGCGCCAGCAGCTTCTTTCCAGATACGCAGTATTTT.

Only one count was recorded for this clone. J is TRBJ2-3 and V is TRBV10-3; tentative D call: TRBD2 (7 bases). The CDR3 is made up of 14 amino acids. The germline V and J ends were trimmed by 5 bases and 1 base, with 10 bases remaining between them. CDR1 is ENHRY, CDR2 SYGVKD, per germline. The CDR3 region has the DNA TGTGCCATCAGTAGGGAGGGGGGCACAGATACGCAGTATTTT. Its translation: CAISREGGTDTQYF.

This clone was seen a few times. The V and J genes are TRBV19 and TRBJ1-5; unclear D gene. CDR1 LNHDA and CDR2 SQIVND come from the germline V gene (reference sequence). V was trimmed by 6 bases and J by 5 bases, leaving 8 bases between them. This CDR3 has 12 amino acids. The CDR3 sequence is CASRQRDQPQHF. The CDR3 region has the DNA TGTGCCAGTAGACAGAGGGATCAGCCCCAGCATTTT.

The V gene is TRBV19, the J gene TRBJ1-4, with D hard to call. V lost 5 bases, J lost 3 bases, and 13 bases lay in between. CDR3 size: 15 residues. The V gene's germline CDR1 is LNHDA and CDR2 SQIVND (reference sequence). CDR3 region: CASSAAQTPNEKLFF. CDR3 DNA: TGTGCCAGTAGTGCAGCACAGACGCCTAATGAAAAACTGTTTTTT. Supplemented by reference TRBV19 and TRBJ1-4, the full variable domain reads DGGITQSPKYLFRKEGQNVTLSCEQNLNHDAMYWYRQDPGQGLRLIYYSQIVNDFQKGDIAEGYSVSREKKESFPLTVTSAQKNPTAFYLCASSAAQTPNEKLFFGSGTQLSVL.

The chain links TRBV6-1 to TRBJ2-1; 10 bases map to TRBD2. Trimming cost V 6 bases and J 7 bases; bases outside gene matches: 9. Germline V lookup: CDR1 MNHNS, CDR2 SASEGT. The CDR3 contains 15 residues. In DNA form, the CDR3 reads TGTGCCAGCAGACAGTTGGTAGCGGGGGGAAATGAGCAGTTCTTC. Protein sequence: CASRQLVAGGNEQFF.

This rearrangement joins TRBV29-1 to TRBJ1-4; D perhaps matches TRBD1 (6 bases). Germline assignment: CDR1 SQVTM and CDR2 ANQGSEA. This CDR3 comprises 13 residues. The V gene lost 7 bases and the J gene lost 7 bases, with 16 bases spanning the gap. The DNA of the CDR3 is TGCAGCGGCCTCACAGGGAGAAGTGAAAAACTGTTTTTT. This translates into CSGLTGRSEKLFF.

As concerns this clone: Other DNA variants within this sample encode the same CDR3. V gene TRBV5-1 combines with J gene TRBJ2-2; 7 nucleotides match TRBD1. The CDR3 extends over 14 amino acids. V shed 2 bases and J 5 bases; nucleotides not matched to a gene: 3. Germline V gives CDR1 SGHRS, CDR2 YFSETQ. The CDR3 sequence: CASSLQGYTGELFF. The CDR3 nucleotides are TGCGCCAGCAGCTTACAGGGGTATACCGGGGAGCTGTTTTTT. Full variable domain (rest looked up from reference TRBV5-1 and TRBJ2-2): KAGVTQTPRYLIKTRGQQVTLSCSPISGHRSVSWYQQTPGQGLQFLFEYFSETQRNKGNFPGRFSGRQFSNSRSEMNVSTLELGDSALYLCASSLQGYTGELFFGEGSRLTVL.

The V call is TRBV2, the J call TRBJ2-7, with D possibly matching TRBD2 (5 bases). CDR1 and CDR2 from the germline V gene are SNHLY and FYNNEI. The CDR3 is 14 amino acids. The V end lost 4 bases, the J end lost 4 bases, and 14 bases lay between the germline ends. Here the CDR3 DNA reads TGTGCCAGCAGTGTCGAGGGCCCCGGATACGAGCAGTACTTC. It codes for CASSVEGPGYEQYF. The full variable domain, in which reference TRBV2 and TRBJ2-7 provide the parts outside the CDR3, is EPEVTQTPSHQVTQMGQEVILRCVPISNHLYFYWYRQILGQKVEFLVSFYNNEISEKSEIFDDQFSVERPDGSNFTLKIRSTKLEDSAMYFCASSVEGPGYEQYFGPGTRLTVT.

This rearrangement joins TRBV7-6 to TRBJ2-1; D gene unclear. This CDR3 has 15 amino acids. The V gene's germline CDR1 is SGHVS and CDR2 FNYEAQ. V dropped 2 bases and J dropped 0 bases, with 8 bases sitting between them. The DNA for the CDR3 is TGTGCCAGCAGCTTATCGCGGAGCTCCTACAATGAGCAGTTCTTC. Its protein is CASSLSRSSYNEQFF.

The chain joins TRBV6-6 to TRBJ2-3; unclear D gene. The CDR3 has 14 residues. Trimming shortened V by 6 bases and J by 0 bases, and 10 bases separated the two germline ends. The germline gives CDR1 MNHNY, CDR2 SVGAGI (reference sequence). CDR3 in amino acids: CASSFGSSTDTQYF. Written as DNA, the CDR3 is TGTGCCAGCAGCTTCGGGTCTAGCACAGATACGCAGTATTTT.

The gene calls are TRBV6-1 and TRBJ1-1; D uncertain. There are 16 residues in the CDR3. V gave up 2 bases and J gave up 3 bases, with 16 bases separating them. Germline CDR1 and CDR2: MNHNS and SASEGT. The chain's CDR3 is CASSETPLVGYTEAFF. DNA for the CDR3: TGTGCCAGCAGTGAAACCCCCTTGGTGGGATACACTGAAGCTTTCTTT.

The genes are TRBV9 and TRBJ2-3; D gene ambiguous. Germline CDR1 reads SGDLS; CDR2 reads YYNGEE. The CDR3 is made up of 14 amino acids. With 1 base removed from V and 0 bases from J, the gap between germline ends came to 6 bases. CDR3 protein: CASSVLPSTDTQYF. The CDR3 region has the DNA TGTGCCAGCAGCGTATTACCTAGCACAGATACGCAGTATTTT.

The CDR3 here is CASSIWVANTGELFF. The CDR3 nucleotides are TGTGCCAGCAGTATTTGGGTAGCCAACACCGGGGAGCTGTTTTTT. The chain uses TRBV2 and TRBJ2-2; D is unresolved. This CDR3 is 15 amino acids long. The germline V and J ends were trimmed by 5 bases and 2 bases, with 12 bases remaining between them. The V gene's germline CDR1 is SNHLY and CDR2 FYNNEI.

The V gene is TRBV6-1, the J gene TRBJ2-5, with 8 bases lining up with TRBD1. After removal of 11 bases from V and 6 bases from J, the junction contained 11 bases not matched to a gene. The CDR3 is 13 residues long. The V gene's germline CDR1 is MNHNS and CDR2 SASEGT. CDR3 nucleotide sequence: TGTGCCGGCCGAGACAGGGGTTTACAGACCCAGTACTTC. Translation gives CAGRDRGLQTQYF.

The chain uses TRBV5-1 and TRBJ2-2; 10 bases line up with TRBD2. In germline, CDR1 is SGHRS, CDR2 YFSETQ. The CDR3 covers 16 residues. The junction had 4 bases not matched to a gene; V was cut back by 0 bases and J by 5 bases. The CDR3 is CASSLGTSGITGELFF. The CDR3 bases are TGCGCCAGCAGCTTGGGCACTAGCGGGATTACCGGGGAGCTGTTTTTT.

This chain uses TRBV7-9 with TRBJ1-4; 8 bases map to TRBD1. CDR1 and CDR2 (germline): SEHNR, FQNEAQ (reference sequence). This CDR3 is 15 amino acids long. V shed 2 bases, J shed 8 bases, and the junction held 7 bases outside the gene matches. As DNA, the CDR3 is TGTGCCAGCAGCTTAACGGACAGGGCCGGGGAAAAACTGTTTTTT. It yields the protein CASSLTDRAGEKLFF.

This sequence joins TRBV4-3 and TRBJ1-1, with D perhaps TRBD1 (6 bases). This CDR3 is built from 14 residues. Germline lookup yields CDR1 LGHNA and CDR2 YSLEER. V was cut by 0 bases and J by 6 bases, with 11 bases left in between. This CDR3 reads CASSQEGGQAEAFF. The CDR3 bases are TGCGCCAGCAGCCAAGAGGGGGGCCAGGCTGAAGCTTTCTTT.

This clone appeared a single time. The same CDR3 is also encoded by other DNA sequences in this sample. The chain combines TRBV18 with TRBJ2-7, with 7 bases aligning to TRBD1. Trimming took 0 bases from V and 2 from J; bases not matched to a gene: 1. Germline V lookup: CDR1 KGHSH, CDR2 LQKENI. The CDR3 spans 14 residues. This chain's CDR3 is CASSPPTGPYEQYF. The CDR3 coding sequence is TGTGCCAGCTCACCACCGACAGGGCCCTACGAGCAGTACTTC.

The genes are TRBV28 and TRBJ2-6; 7 nucleotides agree with TRBD1. The CDR3 covers 16 residues. Germline CDR1 is MDHEN and CDR2 is SYDVKM. The trim removed 6 bases at V and 3 bases at J, leaving 8 bases unmatched. The CDR3 DNA reads as TGTGCCAGCAGCTCAACAGGGGTAGGTGGGGCCAACGTCCTGACTTTC. Protein: CASSSTGVGGANVLTF.

V and J are TRBV4-1 and TRBJ1-2, with TRBD1 as a possible D gene (5 bases). The CDR3 is made up of 15 amino acids. Germline assignment: CDR1 MGHRA and CDR2 YSYEKL. V was cut by 4 bases and J by 2 bases, with 14 bases left in between. In DNA form, the CDR3 reads TGCGCCAGCAGCCCCCTGGCCAGGGCCAACTATGGCTACACCTTC. Residues: CASSPLARANYGYTF.

The chain recombines TRBV7-8 with TRBJ2-5; 8 bases map to TRBD1. Germline assignment: CDR1 SGHVS and CDR2 FQNEAQ. V trimming: 5 bases; J trimming: 5 bases; junction bases outside the gene matches: 10. CDR3 length equals 15 residues. The CDR3 loop reads CASSPTWTGWETQYF. CDR3 coding DNA: TGTGCCAGCAGCCCCACCTGGACAGGGTGGGAGACCCAGTACTTC.